The clone carrying this TCR beta chain has only a few counts. Its antigen is not known. This sample was included in a study of human T cells and chemical hapten exposure. Study-wide findings and caveats: TCRs exceeding 1 in 1000 frequency stayed unchanged with DPC sensitization.

TCRdb reanalysed the RACE reads using MiXCR and keeps one entry per CDR3 protein. The repertoire holds some 70,000 distinct CDR3 sequences, with approximately 29% as singletons. Time point described: patch test 1, 2 weeks after DPC sensitization. Treatment described: therapeutic diphenylcyclopropenone sensitization with weekly scalp DPC. V was trimmed by 3 bases and J by 7 bases, leaving 14 bases between them. CDR3 size: 13 residues. The V gene's germline CDR1 is SGHRS and CDR2 YFSETQ. Source: whole blood, taken in connection with sensitization to the hapten diphenylcyclopropenone (DPC). The TCR originated in a man in his forties with alopecia areata. Some clones in this sample may be carry-over from other donors' samples. The rearrangement uses TRBV5-1 and TRBJ2-7; D might be TRBD2 (6 bases). CDR3 in DNA: TGCGCCAGCAGCTGGCGGGGTCCGGAGGAGCAGTACTTC. Its protein product is CASSWRGPEEQYF. Drawing the rest from reference TRBV5-1 and TRBJ2-7, the complete variable domain is KAGVTQTPRYLIKTRGQQVTLSCSPISGHRSVSWYQQTPGQGLQFLFEYFSETQRNKGNFPGRFSGRQFSNSRSEMNVSTLELGDSALYLCASSWRGPEEQYFGPGTRLTVT.